This TCR beta chain was captured in a study of blood T cell repertoires in COVID-19. Whole-study context: From the United States, Italy and Spain came samples of acute and convalescent COVID-19. T cells, B-cell-depleted T cells, or PBMCs provided the cDNA or gDNA that served as material.

In the authors' workflow: Amplification from reference gene primers served as the basis for estimated nucleated cell counts. Clones were read by immunoSEQ multiplex PCR, and TCRdb kept only the in-frame ones, dropping some. V, J and clone size derive from that table, while D and trimming were established from the DNA sequence. This table holds some 320,000 clones, around 90% found once. Clinical history as reported by participants underpinned cohort assignment. Deletions cut 2 bases from V and 0 bases from J, with 7 bases between. The CDR3 loop spans 15 amino acids. Germline CDR1 reads MNHEY; CDR2 reads SVGAGI.

This receptor was identified in a man aged 55-75 years who had recovered from COVID-19. Sequencing used PBMCs or T cells enriched from blood (not recorded which). This rearrangement joins TRBV6-5 to TRBJ1-4; D ambiguous. CDR3 nucleotide sequence: TGTGCCAGCAGTTACGGTACAGCAACTAATGAAAAACTGTTTTTT. Amino acids: CASSYGTATNEKLFF.